This T cell receptor (beta chain) was sequenced for a study of PD-L1 blockade in urothelial cancer. Germline lookup yields CDR1 MGHRA and CDR2 YSYEKL. This CDR3 has 16 amino acids. The junction had 10 bases not matched to a gene; V was cut back by 1 base and J by 8 bases. The assay was immunoSEQ multiplex PCR, and TCRdb's table has in-frame clones only and misses some. Among more than 70,000 clones listed, 85% to 90% were seen once. A total of 1 to 8 samples per patient were collected pretreatment and on-treatment. This material consisted of PBMCs, taken around atezolizumab (anti-PD-L1) treatment. The chain uses TRBV4-1 and TRBJ1-2; 10 nucleotides agree with TRBD1. The clonotype comes from a man aged 55-75 years with urothelial cancer. The CDR3 here is CASSQAGTGASWGYTF. In nucleotides, the CDR3 is TGCGCCAGCAGCCAAGCCGGGACAGGGGCCTCTTGGGGCTACACCTTC.